Listed below are T cell receptor beta chains from one sample, sequenced in a study of T cells in localized non-small cell lung cancer. Repertoires were generated with immunoSEQ multiplex PCR, while TCRdb's copy carries only in-frame clones and drops some. The sample yields about 2,400 clones, 30% to 40% seen once. This specimen consisted of normal lung tissue next to the tumor, obtained before any cancer treatment. These receptors were taken from a man aged 35-75 years with stage II lung adenocarcinoma. The CDR3 runs from the conserved cysteine through the conserved F or W. D genes are given only for firm matches. The listing skips clone size in some rows; elsewhere it reads once, few, many or a size class.

j_call: TRBJ2-3; clone_size: -; v_call: TRBV28; d_call: TRBD2; cdr3_nt: TGTGCCAGCAACCTAGGGGTCGGAATAGCGGGACGGACCACAGATACGCAGTATTTT; cdr3_aa: CASNLGVGIAGRTTDTQYF
j_call: TRBJ2-7; clone_size: -; v_call: TRBV6-8; d_call: TRBD1; cdr3_nt: TGTGCCAGCAGAGCCGGGACAGGGACCCCCTACGAGCAGTACTTC; cdr3_aa: CASRAGTGTPYEQYF
j_call: TRBJ2-1; clone_size: few; v_call: TRBV5-1; d_call: -; cdr3_nt: TGCGCCAGCAGCGTAGAGTTCTCCTACAATGAGCAGTTCTTC; cdr3_aa: CASSVEFSYNEQFF
j_call: TRBJ1-1; clone_size: few; v_call: TRBV30; d_call: TRBD1; cdr3_nt: TGTGCCTGCCTAGGGACAGCTGAAGCTTTCTTT; cdr3_aa: CACLGTAEAFF
j_call: TRBJ1-2; clone_size: medium-sized; v_call: TRBV11-3; d_call: TRBD1; cdr3_nt: TGTGCCAGCAGCGACAGGGCAGGGGTCTATGGCTACACCTTC; cdr3_aa: CASSDRAGVYGYTF
j_call: TRBJ2-3; clone_size: -; v_call: TRBV11-3; d_call: -; cdr3_nt: TGTGCCAGCGGCGAGGGGGGTGCAACGGGAGCCACGCAGTATTTT; cdr3_aa: CASGEGGATGATQYF
j_call: TRBJ2-3; clone_size: few; v_call: TRBV28; d_call: TRBD1; cdr3_nt: TGTGCCAGCAGTCCCCCCCTGGGACAGTGGAATGACTATGGCACAGATACGCAGTATTTT; cdr3_aa: CASSPPLGQWNDYGTDTQYF
j_call: TRBJ2-3; clone_size: medium-sized; v_call: TRBV11-3; d_call: TRBD2; cdr3_nt: TGTGCCAGCAGCTTTAGCGGGAGGGCGACAGATACGCAGTATTTT; cdr3_aa: CASSFSGRATDTQYF
j_call: TRBJ1-1; clone_size: -; v_call: TRBV4-1; d_call: -; cdr3_nt: TGCGCCAGCAGCCCGTCGAACACTGAAGCTTTCTTT; cdr3_aa: CASSPSNTEAFF
j_call: TRBJ1-2; clone_size: -; v_call: TRBV30; d_call: -; cdr3_nt: TGTGCCTGGAGTTCGCAGTCCTATGGCTACACCTTC; cdr3_aa: CAWSSQSYGYTF
j_call: TRBJ1-6; clone_size: -; v_call: TRBV19; d_call: -; cdr3_nt: TGTGCCAGTAGTGGACTTGGTCAGGGGAATTCACCCCTCCACTTT; cdr3_aa: CASSGLGQGNSPLHF
j_call: TRBJ1-5; clone_size: few; v_call: TRBV4-1; d_call: TRBD1; cdr3_nt: TGCGCCAGCAGCCAAGATGGCGGGACAGGGAACCAGCCCCAGCATTTT; cdr3_aa: CASSQDGGTGNQPQHF
j_call: TRBJ2-7; clone_size: few; v_call: TRBV9; d_call: -; cdr3_nt: TGTGCCAGCAGTGGGGTCGGCTACGAGCAGTACTTC; cdr3_aa: CASSGVGYEQYF
j_call: TRBJ2-7; clone_size: -; v_call: TRBV19; d_call: TRBD1; cdr3_nt: TGTGCCAGTAGTTTTGGACAGGGTTTCGAGCAGTACTTC; cdr3_aa: CASSFGQGFEQYF
j_call: TRBJ2-5; clone_size: few; v_call: TRBV11-3; d_call: TRBD1; cdr3_nt: TGTGCCAGCAGCTTTAAGTGGGAGACAGGGGCGGGAGAGACCCAGTACTTC; cdr3_aa: CASSFKWETGAGETQYF
j_call: TRBJ2-7; clone_size: -; v_call: TRBV28; d_call: TRBD2; cdr3_nt: TGTGCCAGCATTCCCCGGGGAGGGGCTTCCTACGAGCAGTACTTC; cdr3_aa: CASIPRGGASYEQYF
j_call: TRBJ2-3; clone_size: -; v_call: TRBV11-3; d_call: TRBD2; cdr3_nt: TGTGCCAGCAGCTTCGGACTAGCGGGAGGGGGAGATACGCAGTATTTT; cdr3_aa: CASSFGLAGGGDTQYF
j_call: TRBJ2-5; clone_size: -; v_call: TRBV9; d_call: TRBD1; cdr3_nt: TGTGCCAGCAGCAGATCCCGGGACAGGGTAAGGGAGACCCAGTACTTC; cdr3_aa: CASSRSRDRVRETQYF
j_call: TRBJ2-1; clone_size: -; v_call: TRBV19; d_call: -; cdr3_nt: TGTGCCAGTAGTATGCGAACTGAGCAGTTCTTC; cdr3_aa: CASSMRTEQFF
j_call: TRBJ2-2; clone_size: few; v_call: TRBV11-3; d_call: TRBD2; cdr3_nt: TGTGCCAGCAGTCCAGCGCGGGGGTACACCGGGGAGCTGTTTTTT; cdr3_aa: CASSPARGYTGELFF
j_call: TRBJ2-5; clone_size: -; v_call: TRBV6-8; d_call: TRBD1; cdr3_nt: TGTGCCAGCAGTCAATTGGGATCGACAGGGGGGTACCAAGAGACCCAGTACTTC; cdr3_aa: CASSQLGSTGGYQETQYF
j_call: TRBJ1-1; clone_size: -; v_call: TRBV19; d_call: -; cdr3_nt: TGTGCCAGTAGTATGATAAGGAACACTGAAGCTTTCTTT; cdr3_aa: CASSMIRNTEAFF
j_call: TRBJ1-2; clone_size: -; v_call: TRBV9; d_call: -; cdr3_nt: TGTGCCAGCAGCGTAGATGAAGGGGTCGTCCTCTATGGCTACACCTTC; cdr3_aa: CASSVDEGVVLYGYTF
j_call: TRBJ1-2; clone_size: -; v_call: TRBV19; d_call: -; cdr3_nt: TGTGCCAGTTGGAATGGGGGAAACTATGGCTACACCTTC; cdr3_aa: CASWNGGNYGYTF
j_call: TRBJ1-2; clone_size: few; v_call: TRBV11-3; d_call: TRBD1; cdr3_nt: TGTGCCAGCAGCCACTTGGGACAGAACTATGGCTACACCTTC; cdr3_aa: CASSHLGQNYGYTF
j_call: TRBJ2-7; clone_size: few; v_call: TRBV6-8; d_call: -; cdr3_nt: TGTGCCAGCACCAGTAGCTCCTACGAGCAGTACTTC; cdr3_aa: CASTSSSYEQYF
j_call: TRBJ1-2; clone_size: medium-sized; v_call: TRBV11-3; d_call: -; cdr3_nt: TGTGCCAGCAGCGACCGGCCGGGTGCCTATGGCTACACCTTC; cdr3_aa: CASSDRPGAYGYTF
j_call: TRBJ1-2; clone_size: -; v_call: TRBV28; d_call: -; cdr3_nt: TGTGCCAGCGCGCCAGGATTATCTAACTATGGCTACACCTTC; cdr3_aa: CASAPGLSNYGYTF
j_call: TRBJ1-2; clone_size: medium-sized; v_call: TRBV7-2; d_call: -; cdr3_nt: TGTGCCAGCAGCTTAGCAACAGGAATCGGCTACACCTTC; cdr3_aa: CASSLATGIGYTF
j_call: TRBJ1-3; clone_size: few; v_call: TRBV9; d_call: -; cdr3_nt: TGTGCCAGCAGTGAAGCAAGATCTGGAAACACCATATATTTT; cdr3_aa: CASSEARSGNTIYF
j_call: TRBJ1-1; clone_size: large; v_call: TRBV30; d_call: -; cdr3_nt: TGTGCCTGGAGTGTAGGGGGGGACACTGAAGCTTTCTTT; cdr3_aa: CAWSVGGDTEAFF
j_call: TRBJ2-2; clone_size: once; v_call: TRBV15; d_call: TRBD2; cdr3_nt: TGTGCCACCAGCGGCCGCGGGAGCCTGCTCACCGGGGAGCTGTTTTTT; cdr3_aa: CATSGRGSLLTGELFF
j_call: TRBJ2-2; clone_size: few; v_call: TRBV15; d_call: TRBD2; cdr3_nt: TGTGCCACCAGCCTCACGACTAGCAGGAACACCGGGGAGCTGTTTTTT; cdr3_aa: CATSLTTSRNTGELFF
j_call: TRBJ1-6; clone_size: -; v_call: TRBV30; d_call: TRBD1; cdr3_nt: TGTGCCTGGAGTAACGGACAGGGACGAGAGTCACCCCTCCACTTT; cdr3_aa: CAWSNGQGRESPLHF
j_call: TRBJ1-3; clone_size: few; v_call: TRBV30; d_call: -; cdr3_nt: TGTGCCTGGAGTCCTTTCCCCGGGCCTGGAAACACCATATATTTT; cdr3_aa: CAWSPFPGPGNTIYF
j_call: TRBJ1-1; clone_size: few; v_call: TRBV6-8; d_call: -; cdr3_nt: TGTGCCAGCAGTGCCCAACAGGTCTACACTGAAGCTTTCTTT; cdr3_aa: CASSAQQVYTEAFF
j_call: TRBJ2-3; clone_size: -; v_call: TRBV14; d_call: -; cdr3_nt: TGTGCCAGCAGCCCACTTGATAGGGGCAGGGGAACCACTAGCACAGATACGCAGTATTTT; cdr3_aa: CASSPLDRGRGTTSTDTQYF
j_call: TRBJ2-5; clone_size: large; v_call: TRBV11-3; d_call: TRBD1; cdr3_nt: TGTGCCAGCAGCTCCCCGACAGGGCTCCAAGAGACCCAGTACTTC; cdr3_aa: CASSSPTGLQETQYF
j_call: TRBJ2-1; clone_size: -; v_call: TRBV30; d_call: -; cdr3_nt: TGTGCCTGGAGGTTCCCCTGGAATGAGCAGTTCTTC; cdr3_aa: CAWRFPWNEQFF
j_call: TRBJ2-3; clone_size: -; v_call: TRBV9; d_call: -; cdr3_nt: TGTGCCAGCAGCCTTACCGACGGGGGCACAGATACGCAGTATTTT; cdr3_aa: CASSLTDGGTDTQYF
j_call: TRBJ2-2; clone_size: -; v_call: TRBV30; d_call: -; cdr3_nt: TGTGCCTGGAGTACCAGCTTAGCCGGGGAGCTGTTTTTT; cdr3_aa: CAWSTSLAGELFF
j_call: TRBJ2-7; clone_size: few; v_call: TRBV6-4; d_call: TRBD2; cdr3_nt: TGTGCCAGCAGTTACTCTGGGACTAGCAGCGAGCAGTACTTC; cdr3_aa: CASSYSGTSSEQYF
j_call: TRBJ2-3; clone_size: -; v_call: TRBV9; d_call: -; cdr3_nt: TGTGCCAGCAGCCCCGCACCAGATACGCAGTATTTT; cdr3_aa: CASSPAPDTQYF
j_call: TRBJ2-3; clone_size: -; v_call: TRBV6-9; d_call: TRBD1; cdr3_nt: TGTGCCAGCACTCGACAGGGGGCAAGAACAGATACGCAGTATTTT; cdr3_aa: CASTRQGARTDTQYF
j_call: TRBJ1-3; clone_size: -; v_call: TRBV14; d_call: -; cdr3_nt: TGTGCCAGCAGCCAAGCCCGGGGCCCGAGGTCCGGAAACACCATATATTTT; cdr3_aa: CASSQARGPRSGNTIYF
j_call: TRBJ2-3; clone_size: -; v_call: TRBV9; d_call: -; cdr3_nt: TGTGCCAGCAGCCCCCAGGCCGATACGCAGTATTTT; cdr3_aa: CASSPQADTQYF
j_call: TRBJ2-7; clone_size: -; v_call: TRBV28; d_call: -; cdr3_nt: TGTGCCAGCGGAACGGGACACCTCTCCTACGAGCAGTACTTC; cdr3_aa: CASGTGHLSYEQYF
j_call: TRBJ1-2; clone_size: medium-sized; v_call: TRBV11-3; d_call: -; cdr3_nt: TGTGCCAGCAGCTCGACGGCCAGCACCCACGGCTACACCTTC; cdr3_aa: CASSSTASTHGYTF
j_call: TRBJ1-2; clone_size: -; v_call: TRBV28; d_call: -; cdr3_nt: TGTGCCAGCAGTTTAGCTCTCGGGCACGGCTACACCTTC; cdr3_aa: CASSLALGHGYTF